Reported below is one T cell receptor (beta chain). TCRdb's table, derived via immunoSEQ multiplex PCR, lists solely in-frame clones and lacks some. The sample carries roughly 330,000 clones, about 74% recorded once. This CDR3 region has 16 residues. The germline CDR1 and CDR2 sequences are MNHNS and SASEGT. V was trimmed by 2 bases and J by 4 bases, leaving 15 bases between them. The sample is drawn from a study of shared clonotypes between healthy human individuals. Study-level information: Donors were a couple of women and three men aged 18 to 49. Researchers assigned three CD4 naive, three CD4 memory, two CD8 naive and one CD8 memory plate to each donor.

Healthy HIV-negative adults without recent acute infections or vaccinations served as donors. This clonotype originated in a man aged 25 to 40 in good health. The sequencing sample was made of memory CD4+ T cells sorted from blood. The subset: CD45RA-negative fraction. The rearrangement links TRBV6-1 to TRBJ2-1; no definite D call. CDR3 DNA: TGTGCCAGCAGTGAATACGAGTCTCTACCATACAATGAGCAGTTCTTC. Translated, it gives CASSEYESLPYNEQFF.